The 10 T cell receptor beta chains presented below share a single source sample, sequenced in a study of cytomegalovirus exposure and HLA in healthy donors. The PCR used 60 Vbeta and 13 Jbeta primers. Sequencing used immunoSEQ multiplex PCR; TCRdb keeps in-frame clones, though not all of them. The table lists around 200,000 clones, 70% to 80% of them singletons. Source material: PBMCs. Receptors were obtained from a male donor in good health and CMV-seronegative.

V and J are TRBV19 and TRBJ2-7; the match to TRBD1 covers 8 bases. Germline CDR1 LNHDA, CDR2 SQIVND (reference sequence). CDR3 length: 15 amino acids. With V trimmed by 4 bases and J by 6 bases, 11 bases remained unmatched. CDR3 loop: CASSTADRGGSEQYF. The CDR3 region has the DNA TGTGCCAGTAGTACCGCTGACAGGGGCGGTTCCGAGCAGTACTTC. Complete variable domain (other parts from reference TRBV19 and TRBJ2-7): DGGITQSPKYLFRKEGQNVTLSCEQNLNHDAMYWYRQDPGQGLRLIYYSQIVNDFQKGDIAEGYSVSREKKESFPLTVTSAQKNPTAFYLCASSTADRGGSEQYFGPGTRLTVT.

In this sample, this clone turned up a few times. This rearrangement joins TRBV6-1 to TRBJ2-5, with TRBD2 identical over 13 bases. Germline CDR1 MNHNS, CDR2 SASEGT. The V and J ends lost 7 bases and 0 bases, in that order; junction bases with no gene match: 2. The CDR3 length is 15 residues. The CDR3 region has the DNA TGTGCCAGCACAGGACTAGCGGGGGACCAAGAGACCCAGTACTTC. It is translated as CASTGLAGDQETQYF.

The chain recombines TRBV28 with TRBJ1-4; maybe TRBD1 (6 bases). This CDR3 is built from 16 residues. The V end lost 1 base, the J end lost 4 bases, and 13 bases lay between the germline ends. Per the germline V gene, CDR1 is MDHEN and CDR2 is SYDVKM. The CDR3 loop is CASSLSGAGVNEKLFF. As DNA, the CDR3 is TGTGCCAGCAGTTTATCTGGGGCAGGGGTTAATGAAAAACTGTTTTTT.

The chain couples TRBV6-5 to TRBJ2-1, with D perhaps matching TRBD1 (6 bases). V lost 6 bases, J lost 0 bases, and 12 bases lay in between. CDR1 is MNHEY, CDR2 SVGAGI, per germline. The CDR3 is 15 amino acids. The CDR3 coding sequence is TGTGCCAGCAGAAGGGGGAAAAGCTCCTACAATGAGCAGTTCTTC. Translation gives CASRRGKSSYNEQFF.

The chain combines TRBV7-8 with TRBJ2-7, with 13 bases lining up with TRBD2. Unmatched junction bases numbered 7, after V lost 7 bases and J lost 4 bases. The CDR3 totals 15 residues. Per germline, CDR1 SGHVS and CDR2 FQNEAQ. In DNA form, the CDR3 reads TGTGCCAGCAACACCTGGACTAGCGGGAGATACGAGCAGTACTTC. Residues: CASNTWTSGRYEQYF.

The rearrangement joins TRBV2 to TRBJ1-1; D is undetermined. Per germline, CDR1 SNHLY and CDR2 FYNNEI. The V and J ends lost 6 bases and 10 bases respectively, with 21 bases between them. The CDR3 covers 14 residues. The CDR3 DNA reads as TGTGCCAGCAGGCTCCTCTTAATCGGAGGCTCAGCTTTCTTT. Amino acids: CASRLLLIGGSAFF.

Remarks on this clone: The junction and the germline gene differ at one end; a read error may be behind it. Other DNA sequences of this sample code for an identical CDR3. The genes are TRBV9 and TRBJ1-6; D is undetermined. CDR3 length: 15 residues. Germline CDR1 SGDLS, CDR2 YYNGEE. The chain's CDR3 is CASSVDQDYNSPLHF. The CDR3 region has the DNA TGCGCCAGCAGCGTAGATCAGGACTATAATTCACCCCTCCACTTT. The full variable domain, rest sourced from reference TRBV9 and TRBJ1-6, is DSGVTQTPKHLITATGQRVTLRCSPRSGDLSVYWYQQSLDQGLQFLIQYYNGEERAKGNILERFSAQQFPDLHSELNLSSLELGDSALYFCASSVDQDYNSPLHFGNGTRLTVT.

The chain is built from TRBV19 and TRBJ2-7; D is uncertain. The germline V and J ends were trimmed by 4 bases and 3 bases, with 16 bases remaining between them. The length of the CDR3 is 15 residues. Per the germline V gene, CDR1 is LNHDA and CDR2 is SQIVND (reference sequence). The CDR3 loop reads CASSTPETRRYEQYF. CDR3 sequence (DNA): TGTGCCAGTAGTACCCCGGAGACTCGACGCTACGAGCAGTACTTC.

In its sample, this clone was seen a few times. V usage is TRBV27 and J usage is TRBJ2-2; 7 bases line up with TRBD2. J gave up 2 bases and V 3 bases, and 12 bases lay outside the gene matches. This CDR3 comprises 18 residues. From germline, CDR1 is MNHEY and CDR2 SMNVEV (reference sequence). CDR3 DNA sequence: TGTGCCAGCAGTTTCCGTCCGAGGTGGGGGGGAAACACCGGGGAGCTGTTTTTT. Protein: CASSFRPRWGGNTGELFF.

A word on this clone: At one end, the junction sequence differs from germline, possibly due to a read error. The V call is TRBV29-1, the J call TRBJ2-7; 7 bases are shared with TRBD1. This CDR3 spans 14 amino acids. Germline V CDR1 and CDR2: SQVTM, ANQGSEA. The CDR3 here is CSVEGQAGTYEQYF. Here the CDR3 DNA reads TGCAGCGTCGAAGGACAGGCGGGCACCTACGAGCAGTACTTC.